Each of the 24 T cell receptor beta chains below was sequenced from the same sample in a study of blood T cell repertoires in COVID-19. Measured with immunoSEQ multiplex PCR; TCRdb has only the in-frame clones, and not every one. Counted here are about 240,000 clones, approximately 83% occurring once; the ten biggest clones make up 1.9%. What was sequenced was peripheral blood. The receptors here all came from a man aged 30-40 years who had recovered from COVID-19.

V gene TRBV10-3 combines with J gene TRBJ2-3; 7 nucleotides match TRBD2. CDR1 ENHRY and CDR2 SYGVKD come from the germline V gene. The J segment lost 3 bases and the V segment lost 7 bases, leaving 7 bases of the junction unmatched. This CDR3 spans 14 amino acids. Written as DNA, the CDR3 is TGTGCCATCACGGAGAGCGGGGTAACAGATACGCAGTATTTT. It specifies CAITESGVTDTQYF.

This clone occurred a few times. The chain recombines TRBV11-2 with TRBJ2-5; 10 positions match TRBD1. The V and J ends lost 4 bases and 4 bases, in that order; junction bases with no gene match: 12. CDR3 length equals 17 residues. Germline V CDR1 and CDR2: SGHAT, FQNNGV. CDR3 in amino acids: CASSSPGRDRGLETQYF. The CDR3 region has the DNA TGTGCCAGCAGCTCCCCTGGGAGGGACAGGGGATTAGAGACCCAGTACTTC.

This chain joins TRBV20-1 and TRBJ1-1; D gene unclear. CDR3 size: 11 residues. V shed 8 bases and J shed 1 base, with 8 bases lying between them. The germline CDR1 and CDR2 sequences are DFQATT and SNEGSKA (reference sequence). The CDR3 protein is CSTGANTEAFF. The DNA for the CDR3 is TGCAGTACGGGAGCGAACACTGAAGCTTTCTTT.

V usage is TRBV20-1 and J usage is TRBJ2-1; TRBD2 matches 11 bases. The CDR3 is 14 residues long. Trimming took 3 bases from V and 9 from J; bases not matched to a gene: 7. In germline, CDR1 is DFQATT, CDR2 SNEGSKA (reference sequence). This chain's CDR3 is CSASPLAGVLEQFF. The CDR3 region has the DNA TGCAGTGCTAGTCCACTAGCGGGGGTTCTTGAGCAGTTCTTC.

V is TRBV24-1 and J is TRBJ2-2; D call uncertain. The CDR3 consists of 13 residues. V lost 9 bases, J lost 0 bases, and 7 bases lay in between. Looked up from germline, CDR1 is KGHDR and CDR2 is SFDVKD. The CDR3: CATGDTNTGELFF. DNA of the CDR3: TGTGCCACCGGAGATACGAACACCGGGGAGCTGTTTTTT.

This clone was observed a few times. CDR3 in DNA: TGTGCCAGCAGCTTAGCGGGACAGGGGGCCCCCAATCAGCCCCAGCATTTT. This gives the protein CASSLAGQGAPNQPQHF. This chain connects TRBV7-8 to TRBJ1-5; 12 bases map to TRBD1. Germline loops: CDR1 SGHVS, CDR2 FQNEAQ. The junction had 3 bases not matched to a gene; V was cut back by 0 bases and J by 3 bases. CDR3 length equals 17 residues.

The CDR3 spells CASSVASVTGTPYGYTF. Written as DNA, the CDR3 is TGTGCCAGCAGCGTAGCTAGTGTGACCGGGACACCCTATGGCTACACCTTC. This chain connects TRBV9 to TRBJ1-2; maybe TRBD1 (6 bases). V lost 0 bases and J lost 4, with 19 bases in between. This CDR3 comprises 17 residues. Per the germline V gene, CDR1 is SGDLS and CDR2 is YYNGEE.

V usage is TRBV7-5 and J usage is TRBJ2-3; the DNA was not used to check the table's D call, TRBD2. TRBV7-5 is labeled a pseudogene. The CDR3 is 18 residues long. CDR3 protein: CVRSSPPSGCRVSDTQYF. The CDR3 nucleotides read TGTGTCAGAAGCTCTCCCCCTAGCGGGTGCAGGGTTTCAGATACGCAGTATTTT.

V is TRBV10-3 and J is TRBJ2-6, with TRBD1 as a possible D gene (5 bases). Germline values: CDR1 ENHRY, CDR2 SYGVKD. The CDR3 extends over 18 amino acids. V was shortened by 3 bases and J by 0 bases, with 15 bases between the two germline ends. The DNA of the CDR3 is TGTGCCATCAGTGACTGGCGGATCAGGGACTCTGGGGCCAACGTCCTGACTTTC. Translating gives CAISDWRIRDSGANVLTF.

The DNA for the CDR3 is TGCAGCGTTGGGGGACAGGGGGCCAATGAGCAGTTCTTC. Its protein product is CSVGGQGANEQFF. The rearrangement joins TRBV29-1 to TRBJ2-1; 12 bases fit TRBD1. CDR3 length: 13 amino acids. V was pared by 4 bases and J by 6 bases, with 1 base of the junction left unmatched. Germline loops: CDR1 SQVTM, CDR2 ANQGSEA.

The rearrangement uses TRBV27 and TRBJ2-1, with D perhaps matching TRBD1 (5 bases). Trimming shortened V by 2 bases and J by 3 bases, and 8 bases separated the two germline ends. Germline CDR1 is MNHEY and CDR2 is SMNVEV (reference sequence). The CDR3 extends over 14 amino acids. The CDR3 loop is CASSLDRVYNEQFF. The CDR3 DNA reads TGTGCCAGCAGTTTAGACAGAGTCTACAATGAGCAGTTCTTC.

The chain uses TRBV2 and TRBJ2-5; TRBD2 matches at 13 bases. In germline, CDR1 is SNHLY, CDR2 FYNNEI. The CDR3 runs to 14 residues. The trim removed 6 bases at V and 5 bases at J, leaving 3 bases unmatched. This CDR3 reads CASRLGLAGETQYF. The CDR3 DNA sequence: TGTGCCAGCAGGTTGGGACTAGCGGGGGAGACCCAGTACTTC.

This clone has only one observation. This sequence joins TRBV11-2 and TRBJ2-5, with 8 bases fitting TRBD2. CDR3 length equals 15 residues. V shed 5 bases and J 0 bases; nucleotides not matched to a gene: 5. CDR1 SGHAT and CDR2 FQNNGV come from the germline V gene. CDR3 residues: CASSPRLAYQETQYF. CDR3 nucleotide sequence: TGTGCCAGCAGCCCACGACTAGCGTACCAAGAGACCCAGTACTTC. The variable domain in full, completed from reference TRBV11-2 and TRBJ2-5, reads EAGVAQSPRYKIIEKRQSVAFWCNPISGHATLYWYQQILGQGPKLLIQFQNNGVVDDSQLPKDRFSAERLKGVDSTLKIQPAKLEDSAVYLCASSPRLAYQETQYFGPGTRLLVL.

This clone was detected only once. The chain is built from TRBV6-1 and TRBJ1-3, with D perhaps matching TRBD1 (5 bases). Germline lookup yields CDR1 MNHNS and CDR2 SASEGT. This CDR3 is built from 17 residues. The germline V and J ends were trimmed by 2 bases and 0 bases, with 14 bases remaining between them. The CDR3 DNA is TGTGCCAGCAGTGAAAGGGGCCGATACTCCTCTGGAAACACCATATATTTT. It yields the protein CASSERGRYSSGNTIYF.

The chain carries TRBV6-5 and TRBJ1-6; the match to TRBD1 covers 9 bases. The V gene end was trimmed by 10 bases and the J gene end by 8 bases; junction bases not matched to a gene: 6. CDR3 length: 13 amino acids. CDR1 is MNHEY and CDR2 is SVGAGI in the germline V gene. The CDR3 protein is CATQTGGHSPLHF. The CDR3 DNA sequence: TGTGCCACCCAGACAGGGGGGCATTCACCCCTCCACTTT.

The chain employs TRBV4-1 and TRBJ2-3, with 9 bases lining up with TRBD2. The CDR3 consists of 18 residues. After removal of 2 bases from V and 0 bases from J, the junction contained 9 bases not matched to a gene. Per the germline V gene, CDR1 is MGHRA and CDR2 is YSYEKL. The CDR3 sequence: CASSQPRGGGASTDTQYF. CDR3 DNA sequence: TGCGCCAGCAGCCAACCAAGAGGCGGGGGGGCCAGCACAGATACGCAGTATTTT.

The V call is TRBV5-1, the J call TRBJ2-4; D may be TRBD1 (5 bases). Germline V lookup: CDR1 SGHRS, CDR2 YFSETQ. V was cut by 4 bases and J by 0 bases, with 20 bases left in between. This CDR3 has 18 residues. The DNA for the CDR3 is TGCGCCAGCAGCGTACCACAGGACCAAATGACAGCCAAAAACATTCAGTACTTC. This translates into CASSVPQDQMTAKNIQYF. Using reference TRBV5-1 and TRBJ2-4 for the parts outside the CDR3, the full variable domain is KAGVTQTPRYLIKTRGQQVTLSCSPISGHRSVSWYQQTPGQGLQFLFEYFSETQRNKGNFPGRFSGRQFSNSRSEMNVSTLELGDSALYLCASSVPQDQMTAKNIQYFGAGTRLSVL.

The J gene is TRBJ1-4, the V gene TRBV28, with D uncertain. This CDR3 region has 14 residues. From germline, CDR1 is MDHEN and CDR2 SYDVKM. V shed 2 bases and J shed 4 bases, with 8 bases lying between them. This CDR3 is CASSLVQVNEKLFF. CDR3 bases: TGTGCCAGCAGTTTAGTCCAGGTTAATGAAAAACTGTTTTTT. The full variable domain, completed using reference TRBV28 and TRBJ1-4, is DVKVTQSSRYLVKRTGEKVFLECVQDMDHENMFWYRQDPGLGLRLIYFSYDVKMKEKGDIPEGYSVSREKKERFSLILESASTNQTSMYLCASSLVQVNEKLFFGSGTQLSVL.

The genes are TRBV5-6 and TRBJ1-2; TRBD1 matches 8 bases. V trimming: 4 bases; J trimming: 4 bases; junction bases outside the gene matches: 12. CDR1 is SGHDT and CDR2 is YYEEEE in the germline V gene. The CDR3 sequence is 16 residues long. In DNA form, the CDR3 reads TGTGCCAGCAGCACTAAGCCGGGACAGGAGATCTATGGCTACACCTTC. Amino acids: CASSTKPGQEIYGYTF.

This clone was seen a few times. The CDR3 loop reads CSVEQGAGTGELFF. For the CDR3, the DNA is TGCAGCGTTGAGCAGGGGGCTGGCACCGGGGAGCTGTTTTTT. The chain recombines TRBV29-1 with TRBJ2-2; 8 nucleotides align to TRBD1. J gave up 4 bases and V 3 bases, and 4 bases lay outside the gene matches. The CDR3 runs 14 residues. Germline V gene data show CDR1 as SQVTM and CDR2 as ANQGSEA.

With respect to this clone: The junction departs from the called germline gene at one end, perhaps through a read error. This chain connects TRBV4-2 to TRBJ2-7; D call uncertain. The germline gives CDR1 LGHNA, CDR2 YNFKEQ. The CDR3 contains 16 residues. In nucleotides, the CDR3 is TGTGCCAGCAGCCAAGATTTGACAATTCAAGCCTACCAGCAGTACTTC. Translated, it gives CASSQDLTIQAYQQYF.

V and J are TRBV3-1 (or the pseudogene TRBV3-2) and TRBJ2-3, with D unclear. Trimming removed 5 bases at V and 1 base at J, with 10 bases between. This CDR3 is built from 14 residues. Germline V gives CDR1 LGHDT, CDR2 YNNKEL (reference sequence). The CDR3 region is CASSLAARTDTQYF. The CDR3 bases are TGTGCCAGCAGCTTGGCCGCTCGCACAGATACGCAGTATTTT.

This CDR3 is CASSYMTGGNTEAFF. CDR3 nucleotide sequence: TGTGCCAGTAGTTACATGACAGGGGGGAACACTGAAGCTTTCTTT. V is TRBV19 and J is TRBJ1-1; 9 bases align to TRBD1. The length of the CDR3 is 15 residues. Germline V lookup: CDR1 LNHDA, CDR2 SQIVND (reference sequence). Trimming removed 5 bases from V and 1 base from J; junction bases left unmatched: 5.

This rearrangement joins TRBV6-6 to TRBJ1-5; weak D call: TRBD1 (6 bases). This CDR3 is built from 13 residues. Trimming took 6 bases from V and 2 from J, leaving 8 bases between them. The germline V gene encodes CDR1 MNHNY and CDR2 SVGAGI (reference sequence). CDR3 sequence (DNA): TGTGCCAGCAGCAGGGGTGGCAATCAGCCCCAGCATTTT. Protein: CASSRGGNQPQHF.